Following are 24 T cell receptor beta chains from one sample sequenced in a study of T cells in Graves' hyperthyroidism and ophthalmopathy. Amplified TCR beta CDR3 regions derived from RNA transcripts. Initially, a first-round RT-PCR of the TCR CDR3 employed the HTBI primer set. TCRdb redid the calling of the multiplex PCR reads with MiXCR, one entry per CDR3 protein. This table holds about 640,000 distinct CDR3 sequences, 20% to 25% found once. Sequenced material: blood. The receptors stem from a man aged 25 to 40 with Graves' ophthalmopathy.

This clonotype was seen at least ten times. CDR3 sequence (DNA): TGTGCCAGCAGACAGGGCACCGGGGAGCTGTTTTTT. Its translation: CASRQGTGELFF. The V gene is TRBV12-3 or TRBV12-4, the J gene TRBJ2-2; a weak D match, TRBD1 (6 bases). The V gene lost 6 bases and the J gene lost 4 bases, with 6 bases spanning the gap. The CDR3 loop spans 12 amino acids.

The CDR3 DNA reads TGTGCCAGCAAAGTAGGCCTGTACCAAGAGACCCAGTACTTC. Translating gives CASKVGLYQETQYF. This rearrangement joins TRBV6-1 to TRBJ2-5, with unresolved D. CDR3 length equals 14 residues. V shed 7 bases and J shed 0 bases, with 12 bases lying between them. Germline assignment: CDR1 MNHNS and CDR2 SASEGT.

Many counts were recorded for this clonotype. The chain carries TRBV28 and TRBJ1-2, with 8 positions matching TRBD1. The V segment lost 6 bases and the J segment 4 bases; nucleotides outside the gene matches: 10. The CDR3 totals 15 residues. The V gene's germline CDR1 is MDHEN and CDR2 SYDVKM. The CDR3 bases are TGTGCCAGCAGCACCGGACAGGGAGCTCTCTATGGCTACACCTTC. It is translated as CASSTGQGALYGYTF.

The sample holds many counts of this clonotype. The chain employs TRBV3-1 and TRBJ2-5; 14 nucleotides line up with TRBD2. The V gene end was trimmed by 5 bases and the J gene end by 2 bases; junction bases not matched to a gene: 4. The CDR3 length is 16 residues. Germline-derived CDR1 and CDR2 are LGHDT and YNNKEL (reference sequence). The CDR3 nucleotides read TGTGCCAGCAGCGGGACTAGCGGGAGCAAACAAGAGACCCAGTACTTC. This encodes CASSGTSGSKQETQYF.

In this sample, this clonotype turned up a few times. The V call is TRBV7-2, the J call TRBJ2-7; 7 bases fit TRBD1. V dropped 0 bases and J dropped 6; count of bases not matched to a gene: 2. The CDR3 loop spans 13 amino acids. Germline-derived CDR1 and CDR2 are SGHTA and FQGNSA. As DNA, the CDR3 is TGTGCCAGCAGCTTAGCCTACAGGGGCGAGCAGTACTTC. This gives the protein CASSLAYRGEQYF.

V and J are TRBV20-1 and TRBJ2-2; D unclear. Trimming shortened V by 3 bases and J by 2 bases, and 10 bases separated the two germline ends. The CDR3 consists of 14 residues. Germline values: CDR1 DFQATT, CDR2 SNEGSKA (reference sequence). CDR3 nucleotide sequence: TGCAGTGCTAGGGAACTATATAACACCGGGGAGCTGTTTTTT. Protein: CSARELYNTGELFF.

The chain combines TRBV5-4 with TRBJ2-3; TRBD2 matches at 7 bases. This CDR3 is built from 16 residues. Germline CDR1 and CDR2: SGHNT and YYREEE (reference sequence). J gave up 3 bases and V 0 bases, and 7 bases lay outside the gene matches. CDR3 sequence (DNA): TGTGCCAGCAGCTTGGCTTCGGGAGGAGGAACAGATACGCAGTATTTT. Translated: CASSLASGGGTDTQYF.

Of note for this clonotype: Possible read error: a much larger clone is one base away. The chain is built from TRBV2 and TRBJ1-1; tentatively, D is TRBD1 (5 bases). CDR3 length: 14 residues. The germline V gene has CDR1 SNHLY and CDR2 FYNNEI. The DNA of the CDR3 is TGTGCCGGCAGTGCGCAGGGAATGAACACTGAAGCTTTCTTT. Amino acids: CAGSAQGMNTEAFF.

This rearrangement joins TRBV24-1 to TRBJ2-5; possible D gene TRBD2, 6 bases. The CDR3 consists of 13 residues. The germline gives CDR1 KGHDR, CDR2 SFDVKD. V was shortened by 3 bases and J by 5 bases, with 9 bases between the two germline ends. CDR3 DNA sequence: TGTGCCACCAGTGATGGCGGGATTGAGACCCAGTACTTC. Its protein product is CATSDGGIETQYF.

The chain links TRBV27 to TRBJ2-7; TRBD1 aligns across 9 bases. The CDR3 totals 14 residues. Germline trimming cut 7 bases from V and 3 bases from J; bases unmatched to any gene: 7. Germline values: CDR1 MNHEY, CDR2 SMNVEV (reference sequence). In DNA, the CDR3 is TGTGCCAGCAAAGGGACAGGGATTCTCTACGAGCAGTACTTC. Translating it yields CASKGTGILYEQYF.

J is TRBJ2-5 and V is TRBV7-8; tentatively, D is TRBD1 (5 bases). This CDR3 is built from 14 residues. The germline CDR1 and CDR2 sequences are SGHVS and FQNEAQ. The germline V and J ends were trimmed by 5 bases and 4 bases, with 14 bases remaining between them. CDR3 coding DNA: TGTGCCAGCAGCCTCTATTTGGGGCGAGAGACCCAGTACTTC. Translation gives CASSLYLGRETQYF. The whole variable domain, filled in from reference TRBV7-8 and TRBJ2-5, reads GAGVSQSPRYKVAKRGQDVALRCDPISGHVSLFWYQQALGQGPEFLTYFQNEAQLDKSGLPSDRFFAERPEGSVSTLKIQRTQQEDSAVYLCASSLYLGRETQYFGPGTRLLVL.

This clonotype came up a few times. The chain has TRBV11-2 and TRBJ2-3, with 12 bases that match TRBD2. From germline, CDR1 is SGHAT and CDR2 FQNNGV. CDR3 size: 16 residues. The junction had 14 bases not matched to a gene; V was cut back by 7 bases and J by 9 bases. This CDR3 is CASKLGTSGPLPTQYF. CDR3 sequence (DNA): TGTGCCAGCAAACTCGGGACTAGCGGGCCCCTCCCGACGCAGTATTTT.

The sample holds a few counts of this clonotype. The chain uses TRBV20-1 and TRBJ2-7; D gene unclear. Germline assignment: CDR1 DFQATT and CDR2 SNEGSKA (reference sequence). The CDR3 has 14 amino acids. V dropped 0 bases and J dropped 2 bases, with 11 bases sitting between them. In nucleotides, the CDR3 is TGCAGTGCTAGAGATATAGGACCAACCTACGAGCAGTACTTC. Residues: CSARDIGPTYEQYF.

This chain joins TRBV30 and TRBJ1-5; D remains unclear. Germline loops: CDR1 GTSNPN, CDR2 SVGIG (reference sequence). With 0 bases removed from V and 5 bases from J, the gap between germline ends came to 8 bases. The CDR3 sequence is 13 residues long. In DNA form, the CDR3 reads TGTGCCTGGAGTGTACGAAGGGATCAGCCCCAGCATTTT. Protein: CAWSVRRDQPQHF.

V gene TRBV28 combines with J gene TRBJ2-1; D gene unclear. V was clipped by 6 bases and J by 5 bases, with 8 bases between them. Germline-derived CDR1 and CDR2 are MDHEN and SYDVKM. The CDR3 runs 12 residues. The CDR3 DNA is TGTGCCAGCAGGGACCATAACAATGAGCAGTTCTTC. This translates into CASRDHNNEQFF. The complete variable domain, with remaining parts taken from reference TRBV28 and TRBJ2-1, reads DVKVTQSSRYLVKRTGEKVFLECVQDMDHENMFWYRQDPGLGLRLIYFSYDVKMKEKGDIPEGYSVSREKKERFSLILESASTNQTSMYLCASRDHNNEQFFGPGTRLTVL.

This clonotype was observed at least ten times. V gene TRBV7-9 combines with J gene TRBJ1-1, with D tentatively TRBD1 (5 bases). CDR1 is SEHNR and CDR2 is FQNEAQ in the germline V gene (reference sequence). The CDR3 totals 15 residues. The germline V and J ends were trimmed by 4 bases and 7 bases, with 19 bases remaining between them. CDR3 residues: CASSSREGPVNEAFF. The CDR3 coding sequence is TGTGCCAGCAGCTCAAGGGAGGGACCGGTAAATGAAGCTTTCTTT.

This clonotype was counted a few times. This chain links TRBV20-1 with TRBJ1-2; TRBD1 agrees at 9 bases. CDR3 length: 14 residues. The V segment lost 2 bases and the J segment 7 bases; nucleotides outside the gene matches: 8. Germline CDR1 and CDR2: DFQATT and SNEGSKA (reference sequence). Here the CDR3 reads CSARTGQGSLGYTF. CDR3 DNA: TGCAGTGCTAGAACGGGACAGGGATCTCTTGGCTACACCTTC.

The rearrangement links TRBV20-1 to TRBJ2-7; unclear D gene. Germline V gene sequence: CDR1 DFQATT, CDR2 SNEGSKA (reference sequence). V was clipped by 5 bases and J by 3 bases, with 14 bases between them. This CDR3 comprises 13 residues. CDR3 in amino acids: CSAGKGPGYEQYF. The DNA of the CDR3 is TGCAGTGCTGGCAAGGGTCCCGGCTACGAGCAGTACTTC.

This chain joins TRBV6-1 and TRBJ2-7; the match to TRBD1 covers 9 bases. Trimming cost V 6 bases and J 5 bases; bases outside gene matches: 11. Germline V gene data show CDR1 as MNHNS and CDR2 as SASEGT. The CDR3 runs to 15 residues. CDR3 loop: CASSAPTGQGNEQYF. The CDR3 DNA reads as TGTGCCAGCAGCGCCCCAACGGGACAGGGTAACGAGCAGTACTTC.

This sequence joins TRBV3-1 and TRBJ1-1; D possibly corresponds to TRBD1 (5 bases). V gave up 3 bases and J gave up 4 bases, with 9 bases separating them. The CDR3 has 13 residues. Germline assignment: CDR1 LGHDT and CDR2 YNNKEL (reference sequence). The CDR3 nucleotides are TGTGCCAGCAGCCAGCCCGGGGGCACTGAAGCTTTCTTT. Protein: CASSQPGGTEAFF.

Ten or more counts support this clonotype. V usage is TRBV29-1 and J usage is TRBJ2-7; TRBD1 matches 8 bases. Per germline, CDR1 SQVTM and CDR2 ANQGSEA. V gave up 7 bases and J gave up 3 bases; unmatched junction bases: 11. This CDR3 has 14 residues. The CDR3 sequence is CSARGGQGGYEQYF. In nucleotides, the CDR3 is TGCAGCGCCCGAGGTGGACAGGGAGGCTACGAGCAGTACTTC.

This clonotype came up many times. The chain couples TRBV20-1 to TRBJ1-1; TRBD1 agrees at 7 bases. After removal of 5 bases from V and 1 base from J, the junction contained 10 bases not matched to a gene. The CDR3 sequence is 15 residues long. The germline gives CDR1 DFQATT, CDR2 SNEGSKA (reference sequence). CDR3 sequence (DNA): TGCAGTGCTCAATACAGGGGTAGGGCGAACACTGAAGCTTTCTTT. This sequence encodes CSAQYRGRANTEAFF.

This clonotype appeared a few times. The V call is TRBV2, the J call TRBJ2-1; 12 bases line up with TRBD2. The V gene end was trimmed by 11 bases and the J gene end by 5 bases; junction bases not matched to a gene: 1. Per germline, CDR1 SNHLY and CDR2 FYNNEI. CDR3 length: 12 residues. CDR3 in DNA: TGTGCCGCTAGCGGGAGGGACAATGAGCAGTTCTTC. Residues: CAASGRDNEQFF.

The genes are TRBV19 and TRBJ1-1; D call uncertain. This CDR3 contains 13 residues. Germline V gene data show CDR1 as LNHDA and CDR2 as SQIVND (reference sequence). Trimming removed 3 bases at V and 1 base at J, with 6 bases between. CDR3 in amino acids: CASSIQSNTEAFF. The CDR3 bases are TGTGCCAGTAGTATCCAATCGAACACTGAAGCTTTCTTT.